The clone carrying this T cell receptor (beta chain) has just a few counts. The antigen is not known. TCRB transcripts that were expressed got sequenced, as all of the isolated RNA had been reverse transcribed. Profiled with immunoSEQ multiplex PCR; TCRdb holds only in-frame clones, not every one. The repertoire holds about 28,000 clones, with around 60% as singletons. CDR3 length: 20 amino acids. V shed 0 bases, J shed 5 bases, and the junction held 19 bases outside the gene matches. CDR1 is MGHRA, CDR2 YSYEKL, per germline. This sample was included in a study of beta chain features in type 1 diabetes. The study's findings and limits: Shorter TCRB CDR3s, moderately but significantly so, marked every one of the four CD4+ subsets in Type 1 diabetes patients. Type 1 diabetes patients showed fewer insertions and more deletions at VDJ junctions. Whether TCRB rearrangement is influenced by HLA type went unresolved here.

Sample: Tregs from blood. The rearrangement uses TRBV4-1 and TRBJ2-3; TRBD2 aligns across 8 bases. This receptor was obtained from a woman aged 25 to 39 with type 1 diabetes. The CDR3 nucleotides read TGCGCCAGCAGCCAAGATGCCTCCCCCAGCGGGAGAGGGGAGGTAGATACGCAGTATTTT. It translates to CASSQDASPSGRGEVDTQYF.